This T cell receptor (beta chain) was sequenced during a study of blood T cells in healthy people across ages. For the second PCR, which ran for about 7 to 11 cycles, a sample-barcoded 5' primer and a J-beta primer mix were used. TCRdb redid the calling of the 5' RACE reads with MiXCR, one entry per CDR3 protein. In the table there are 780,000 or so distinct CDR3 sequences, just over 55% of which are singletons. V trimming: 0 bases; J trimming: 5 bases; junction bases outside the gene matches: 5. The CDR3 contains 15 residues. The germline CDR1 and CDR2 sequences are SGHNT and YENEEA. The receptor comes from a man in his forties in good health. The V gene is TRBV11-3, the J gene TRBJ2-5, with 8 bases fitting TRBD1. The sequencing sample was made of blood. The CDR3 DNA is TGTGCCAGCAGCTTAGAGGCAGGGGGCAGGGAGACCCAGTACTTC. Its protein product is CASSLEAGGRETQYF.